Each of the 32 T cell receptor beta chains below was sequenced from the same sample in a study of CD8 T cells in ankylosing spondylitis (dated by TCRdb to about 2017). Preparation of the library involved 5' RACE. Sequenced on an Illumina HiSeq 2500. TCRdb redid the processing of the public reads, applying fastp at Q25 and MiXCR, and retained in-frame beta chains. Each CDR3 protein gets just one entry, which takes the most common genes and DNA from the rows behind it. Present in this sample are 300,000 to 350,000 distinct CDR3 sequences, under 25% of which were seen just once. The top ten constitute about 3.5% of the sample. Sequenced: blood, either unsorted or a sorted T cell fraction (not recorded which). These receptors originate from a female donor with ankylosing spondylitis or in good health (not recorded which).

The chain recombines TRBV20-1 with TRBJ1-2; tentative D call: TRBD1 (5 bases). CDR3 length: 12 amino acids. V lost 5 bases and J 4 bases, leaving 11 bases between the germline ends. CDR1 and CDR2 from the germline V gene are DFQATT and SNEGSKA (reference sequence). CDR3 nucleotides: TGCAGTGCTCCTCGGGGGTCCTATGGCTACACCTTC. This translates into CSAPRGSYGYTF.

This clonotype was found once. It may be a read error: a sequence one base away is much more abundant. The V call is TRBV2, the J call TRBJ2-2; D not resolved. This CDR3 contains 11 residues. Trimming stripped 6 bases from V and 3 bases from J, with 2 bases between. The germline V gene encodes CDR1 SNHLY and CDR2 FYNNEI. The CDR3 DNA sequence: TGTGCCAGCAGATACACCGGGGAGCTGTTTTTT. Amino acids: CASRYTGELFF. Based on the CDR3 plus reference TRBV2 and TRBJ2-2, the full variable domain is EPEVTQTPSHQVTQMGQEVILRCVPISNHLYFYWYRQILGQKVEFLVSFYNNEISEKSEIFDDQFSVERPDGSNFTLKIRSTKLEDSAMYFCASRYTGELFFGEGSRLTVL.

This clonotype showed up many times. This rearrangement joins TRBV12-3 or TRBV12-4 to TRBJ1-2; D gene unclear. The CDR3 contains 11 residues. The V end was cut by 5 bases, the J end by 5 bases, with 6 bases between. Here the CDR3 DNA reads TGTGCCAGCAGTCGCAGTTATGGCTACACCTTC. As protein: CASSRSYGYTF.

This clonotype appeared many times. The rearrangement links TRBV20-1 to TRBJ2-1; possible D gene TRBD2, 6 bases. Germline V gene sequence: CDR1 DFQATT, CDR2 SNEGSKA (reference sequence). Trimming shortened V by 6 bases and J by 9 bases, and 18 bases separated the two germline ends. The CDR3 has 13 amino acids. For the CDR3, the DNA is TGCAGTGCCCATGGGGGAGGATTCGGTGAGCAGTTCTTC. This codes for CSAHGGGFGEQFF.

This chain links TRBV6-5 with TRBJ1-1; D is uncertain. Germline lookup yields CDR1 MNHEY and CDR2 SVGAGI. This CDR3 has 15 residues. The germline V and J ends were trimmed by 4 bases and 10 bases, with 22 bases remaining between them. The CDR3 loop is CASSFERTGGYRAFF. CDR3 coding DNA: TGTGCCAGCAGTTTTGAGAGGACCGGAGGGTATCGAGCTTTCTTT.

In its sample, this clonotype was seen once. At one of its ends the junction is not consistent with the germline gene, which may arise from a read error. The chain links TRBV18 to TRBJ1-5; D remains unclear. The CDR3 extends over 14 amino acids. The germline CDR1 and CDR2 sequences are KGHSH and LQKENI. CDR3: CASSPSDSNQPQRF. The CDR3 DNA reads as TGTGCCAGCTCACCATCGGATAGCAATCAGCCCCAGCGTTTT.

The rearrangement joins TRBV19 to TRBJ2-5; no reliable D call. The germline V gene encodes CDR1 LNHDA and CDR2 SQIVND (reference sequence). CDR3 length: 14 residues. With 5 bases removed from V and 1 base from J, the gap between germline ends came to 11 bases. The CDR3, as DNA: TGTGCCAGTAGTCCTGGTGGGCGCCAAGAGACCCAGTACTTC. This codes for CASSPGGRQETQYF.

This clonotype was seen a few times. The chain uses TRBV12-3 or TRBV12-4 and TRBJ2-2, with no clear D. V shed 2 bases and J shed 4 bases, with 8 bases lying between them. The CDR3 loop spans 14 amino acids. The CDR3 sequence is CASSLQPSTGELFF. In DNA form, the CDR3 reads TGTGCCAGCAGTTTACAACCGTCCACCGGGGAGCTGTTTTTT.

On this clonotype itself: This may be a read error: a much more frequent sequence differs by one nucleotide. This sequence joins TRBV14 and TRBJ1-2; no firm D call. Germline CDR1 and CDR2: SGHDN and FVKESK. V shed 0 bases and J shed 4 bases, with 3 bases lying between them. The CDR3 consists of 12 residues. CDR3 in amino acids: CASSQEVYGYTF. The CDR3 DNA is TGTGCCAGCAGCCAAGAGGTCTATGGCTACACCTTC.

This clonotype appeared a single time. This chain connects TRBV12-3 or TRBV12-4 to TRBJ2-2, with 7 positions matching TRBD1. This CDR3 region has 15 residues. Trimming took 3 bases from V and 6 from J; bases not matched to a gene: 7. The chain's CDR3 is CASSFDRALSGELFF. The CDR3 DNA follows: TGTGCCAGCAGTTTTGACAGGGCCCTATCCGGGGAGCTGTTTTTT.

The CDR3 coding sequence is TGTGCCATCGCTCTGCGGGAGCAATCCGGGGAGCTGTTTTTT. Its translation: CAIALREQSGELFF. V is TRBV10-3 and J is TRBJ2-2; TRBD2 matches 7 bases. CDR1 and CDR2 from the germline V gene are ENHRY and SYGVKD. Unmatched junction bases numbered 9, after V lost 8 bases and J lost 6 bases. The CDR3 loop spans 14 amino acids.

This clonotype was counted only a few times. This chain links TRBV6-5 with TRBJ2-5; 7 bases map to TRBD2. The CDR3 runs to 12 residues. Germline lookup yields CDR1 MNHEY and CDR2 SVGAGI. Trimming removed 0 bases from V and 13 bases from J; junction bases left unmatched: 5. The CDR3, as DNA: TGTGCCAGCAGTTACTCGAGCGGGACGGTGTACTTC. It codes for CASSYSSGTVYF.

The CDR3 is CASSAGLAGGEQFF. The CDR3 DNA follows: TGCGCCAGCAGCGCGGGACTAGCGGGAGGTGAGCAGTTCTTC. The V call is TRBV5-1, the J call TRBJ2-1; 15 bases are shared with TRBD2. The CDR3 contains 14 residues. J was trimmed by 9 bases and V by 4 bases; bases with no gene match: 2. CDR1 SGHRS and CDR2 YFSETQ come from the germline V gene.

The chain couples TRBV11-2 to TRBJ2-5; D is perhaps TRBD2 (7 bases). Between the trimmed V and J ends, which lost 1 base and 5 bases, there was a span of 17 bases. CDR1 SGHAT and CDR2 FQNNGV come from the germline V gene. The CDR3 is 16 amino acids. The chain's CDR3 is CASSLVGMRGRETQYF. The CDR3 bases are TGTGCCAGCAGCTTAGTAGGAATGCGGGGGCGGGAGACCCAGTACTTC.

The rearrangement links TRBV19 to TRBJ2-7; D remains ambiguous. This CDR3 comprises 12 residues. Germline values: CDR1 LNHDA, CDR2 SQIVND (reference sequence). V lost 2 bases, J lost 0 bases, and 2 bases lay in between. CDR3 sequence reads: CASSINSYEQYF. The CDR3, as DNA: TGTGCCAGTAGTATAAACTCCTACGAGCAGTACTTC.

V gene TRBV12-3 or TRBV12-4 combines with J gene TRBJ2-1, with D possibly matching TRBD1 (6 bases). V lost 4 bases and J lost 12, with 13 bases in between. This CDR3 region has 12 residues. The CDR3 nucleotides are TGTGCCAGCAGTTCGGACAGAATGGGGCAGTTCTTC. Its translation: CASSSDRMGQFF.

The V gene is TRBV2, the J gene TRBJ2-1; weak D call: TRBD2 (5 bases). Germline V gene sequence: CDR1 SNHLY, CDR2 FYNNEI. Trimming took off 4 bases at V and 9 bases at J, with 19 bases between the two ends. The CDR3 has 15 residues. The CDR3 spells CASSVDSAYIREQFF. In DNA, the CDR3 is TGTGCCAGCAGTGTGGATAGCGCCTACATTCGTGAGCAGTTCTTC. Complete variable domain (other parts from reference TRBV2 and TRBJ2-1): EPEVTQTPSHQVTQMGQEVILRCVPISNHLYFYWYRQILGQKVEFLVSFYNNEISEKSEIFDDQFSVERPDGSNFTLKIRSTKLEDSAMYFCASSVDSAYIREQFFGPGTRLTVL.

The J gene is TRBJ2-5, the V gene TRBV7-9, with D perhaps being TRBD1 or TRBD2 (5 bases each). V dropped 1 base and J dropped 4 bases, with 16 bases sitting between them. This CDR3 has 16 residues. Germline CDR1 and CDR2: SEHNR and FQNEAQ (reference sequence). CDR3 sequence reads: CASSLGRDVFSETQYF. The CDR3 DNA sequence: TGTGCCAGCAGCTTAGGACGGGACGTCTTTTCAGAGACCCAGTACTTC.

There are many counts of this clonotype. The chain links TRBV6-5 to TRBJ2-1; 8 nucleotides align to TRBD2. CDR3 length: 16 residues. Germline trimming cut 2 bases from V and 0 bases from J; bases unmatched to any gene: 3. Germline V lookup: CDR1 MNHEY, CDR2 SVGAGI. The CDR3 DNA follows: TGTGCCAGCAGTTACATAGCGGGATCCTCCTACAATGAGCAGTTCTTC. This translates into CASSYIAGSSYNEQFF.

V is TRBV12-3 or TRBV12-4 and J is TRBJ2-5; possible D gene TRBD2, 6 bases. The CDR3 totals 13 residues. The ends were cut back, 6 bases at V and 1 base at J, with 9 bases in the middle. In DNA form, the CDR3 reads TGTGCCAGCAGGCGGGGCGGCCAAGAGACCCAGTACTTC. Its protein is CASRRGGQETQYF.

In this sample, this clonotype turned up a few times. The J gene is TRBJ2-3, the V gene TRBV30; no firm D call. V dropped 2 bases and J dropped 6 bases, with 3 bases sitting between them. There are 10 residues in the CDR3. Germline-derived CDR1 and CDR2 are GTSNPN and SVGIG (reference sequence). This CDR3 is CAWSRDTQYF. CDR3 DNA: TGTGCCTGGAGTCGGGATACGCAGTATTTT.

The chain has TRBV2 and TRBJ2-1; weak D call: TRBD2 (6 bases). CDR1 SNHLY and CDR2 FYNNEI come from the germline V gene. The CDR3 spans 15 residues. Trimming removed 6 bases at V and 0 bases at J, with 12 bases between. This CDR3 reads CASRARGSSYNEQFF. DNA of the CDR3: TGTGCCAGCAGGGCGCGGGGAAGCTCCTACAATGAGCAGTTCTTC.

The chain employs TRBV7-2 and TRBJ2-1; 7 nucleotides align to TRBD2. After removal of 2 bases from V and 8 bases from J, the junction contained 12 bases not matched to a gene. The germline V gene encodes CDR1 SGHTA and CDR2 FQGNSA. CDR3 length: 16 amino acids. The CDR3 sequence is CASSLMRELSVHEQFF. The CDR3 nucleotides are TGTGCCAGCAGCTTAATGCGGGAGTTATCCGTCCATGAGCAGTTCTTC.

This clonotype was recorded many times. The V call is TRBV7-2, the J call TRBJ1-2, with D unresolved. CDR3 length: 13 amino acids. Trimming removed 4 bases at V and 4 bases at J, with 10 bases between. The germline CDR1 and CDR2 sequences are SGHTA and FQGNSA. This CDR3 reads CASSSEGGYGYTF. Written as DNA, the CDR3 is TGTGCCAGCAGCTCAGAGGGAGGCTATGGCTACACCTTC.

This clonotype turned up a few times. This rearrangement joins TRBV25-1 to TRBJ1-2; D ambiguous. The V end lost 0 bases, the J end lost 8 bases, and 16 bases lay between the germline ends. Germline V lookup: CDR1 MGHDK, CDR2 SYGVNS. This CDR3 region has 15 residues. CDR3 bases: TGTGCCAGCAGTGAATATTCAGAGAGGGATTACGGCTACACCTTC. Translation: CASSEYSERDYGYTF.

The chain has TRBV4-3 and TRBJ1-5; the D gene is possibly TRBD1 (5 bases). CDR3 length: 15 residues. The germline V and J ends were trimmed by 4 bases and 0 bases, with 10 bases remaining between them. Germline loops: CDR1 LGHNA, CDR2 YSLEER. In DNA form, the CDR3 reads TGCGCCAGCAGCCCGACAGCCTATAGCAATCAGCCCCAGCATTTT. This encodes CASSPTAYSNQPQHF.

This clonotype was counted between two and nine times. The chain uses TRBV10-2 and TRBJ2-1; D possibly corresponds to TRBD1 (6 bases). The CDR3 has 15 residues. Trimming took 7 bases from V and 0 from J, leaving 13 bases between them. CDR1 is WSHSY and CDR2 is SAAADI in the germline V gene. CDR3 coding DNA: TGCGCCAGCAAGGACAGCCCTAGCTCCTACAATGAGCAGTTCTTC. This encodes CASKDSPSSYNEQFF.

A few counts support this clonotype. The V gene is TRBV29-1, the J gene TRBJ2-1; TRBD2 aligns across 9 bases. The CDR3 consists of 13 residues. V was clipped by 3 bases and J by 4 bases; unmatched bases: 1. Germline V gives CDR1 SQVTM, CDR2 ANQGSEA. CDR3 loop: CSVDSGGYNEQFF. As DNA, the CDR3 is TGCAGCGTTGACAGCGGGGGGTACAATGAGCAGTTCTTC.

This clonotype was observed a few times. The V call is TRBV20-1, the J call TRBJ1-1; TRBD1 matches at 7 bases. V was pared by 3 bases and J by 2 bases, with 6 bases of the junction left unmatched. From germline, CDR1 is DFQATT and CDR2 SNEGSKA (reference sequence). The CDR3 covers 14 residues. The CDR3 loop is CSARPGTANTEAFF. The CDR3 region has the DNA TGCAGTGCTAGGCCCGGGACAGCCAACACTGAAGCTTTCTTT.

This clonotype was found a few times. This chain uses TRBV7-2 with TRBJ2-5, with D perhaps TRBD1 (5 bases). The V gene lost 6 bases and the J gene lost 5 bases, with 10 bases spanning the gap. Looked up from germline, CDR1 is SGHTA and CDR2 is FQGNSA. The CDR3 runs to 12 residues. This chain's CDR3 is CASSRKGETQYF. The CDR3 nucleotides are TGTGCCAGCAGTCGAAAGGGGGAGACCCAGTACTTC. The complete variable domain, with remaining parts taken from reference TRBV7-2 and TRBJ2-5, reads GAGVSQSPSNKVTEKGKDVELRCDPISGHTALYWYRQSLGQGLEFLIYFQGNSAPDKSGLPSDRFSAERTGGSVSTLTIQRTQQEDSAVYLCASSRKGETQYFGPGTRLLVL.

This clonotype was seen more than once but under ten times. The rearrangement uses TRBV18 and TRBJ1-1; D is unclear. The CDR3 totals 13 residues. Trimming left V 3 bases short and J 3 bases short, with 8 bases between. Germline CDR1 is KGHSH and CDR2 is LQKENI. CDR3 DNA sequence: TGTGCCAGCTCACCGAAAACGGACACTGAAGCTTTCTTT. Residues: CASSPKTDTEAFF. The complete variable domain, with remaining parts taken from reference TRBV18 and TRBJ1-1, reads NAGVMQNPRHLVRRRGQEARLRCSPMKGHSHVYWYRQLPEEGLKFMVYLQKENIIDESGMPKERFSAEFPKEGPSILRIQQVVRGDSAAYFCASSPKTDTEAFFGQGTRLTVV.

The CDR3, as DNA: TGTGCCAGTAGTACTGCGCGGGAGTCCTACGAGCAGTACTTC. This sequence encodes CASSTARESYEQYF. The J gene is TRBJ2-7, the V gene TRBV19; 7 bases fit TRBD2. CDR3 length equals 14 residues. The germline V gene encodes CDR1 LNHDA and CDR2 SQIVND (reference sequence). With V trimmed by 4 bases and J by 1 base, 4 bases remained unmatched.